This passage covers 9 T cell receptor beta chains from one sample sequenced in a study of shared clonotypes between healthy human individuals. The protocol was immunoSEQ multiplex PCR, while the TCRdb copy is restricted to in-frame clones and leaves out a portion. Counted here are a few million clones, around 90% occurring once; the ten biggest clones make up about 0.36%. The specimen sequenced was naive CD4+ T cells from PBMCs. Subset described: CD45RA+ positively selected. The receptor set was obtained from a man aged 18-30 years in good health. Some clones in this sample may be carry-over from other donors' samples.

The V call is TRBV6-5, the J call TRBJ2-6; no reliable D call. Trimming took off 3 bases at V and 4 bases at J, with 7 bases between the two ends. This CDR3 is 14 amino acids long. Looked up from germline, CDR1 is MNHEY and CDR2 is SVGAGI. CDR3 DNA: TGTGCCAGCAGTTATCTCGCCGGGGCCAACGTCCTGACTTTC. Encoded protein: CASSYLAGANVLTF.

V is TRBV30 and J is TRBJ1-2; unclear D gene. The CDR3 contains 14 residues. Trimming removed 3 bases at V and 4 bases at J, with 15 bases between. The germline CDR1 and CDR2 sequences are GTSNPN and SVGIG (reference sequence). CDR3 DNA: TGTGCCTGGAGGCCCAATAAGCTGCCCTATGGCTACACCTTC. Translation gives CAWRPNKLPYGYTF.

The V call is TRBV5-1, the J call TRBJ2-5; 9 bases map to TRBD2. With 2 bases clipped from V and 5 bases from J, the junction kept 7 bases outside the gene matches. This CDR3 has 15 residues. Germline V gene lookup returns CDR1 SGHRS and CDR2 YFSETQ. CDR3 sequence reads: CASSFSREGRETQYF. CDR3 bases: TGCGCCAGCAGCTTCTCGCGGGAGGGCCGGGAGACCCAGTACTTC.

The chain combines TRBV18 with TRBJ1-2; 7 nucleotides align to TRBD1. V dropped 3 bases and J dropped 2; count of bases not matched to a gene: 6. The CDR3 runs 15 residues. Germline V gene sequence: CDR1 KGHSH, CDR2 LQKENI. The CDR3 region is CASSPTVQGNYGYTF. The CDR3 DNA sequence: TGTGCCAGCTCACCGACGGTACAGGGGAACTATGGCTACACCTTC.

The CDR3 DNA is TGTGCCAGCAGCTTAGATCCAGATACGCAGTATTTT. This gives the protein CASSLDPDTQYF. The genes are TRBV7-6 and TRBJ2-3; D is undetermined. V was cut by 1 base and J by 4 bases, with 3 bases left in between. This CDR3 region has 12 residues. The germline V gene has CDR1 SGHVS and CDR2 FNYEAQ.

The V call is TRBV6-5, the J call TRBJ2-7, with 8 bases that match TRBD1. Germline values: CDR1 MNHEY, CDR2 SVGAGI. With 2 bases clipped from V and 1 base from J, the junction kept 4 bases outside the gene matches. This CDR3 spans 15 amino acids. CDR3 region: CASSYTRQGSYEQYF. The CDR3, as DNA: TGTGCCAGCAGTTACACCCGACAGGGGTCCTACGAGCAGTACTTC.

The chain uses TRBV18 and TRBJ1-1; D is perhaps TRBD1 (6 bases). Deletions cut 3 bases from V and 4 bases from J, with 18 bases between. Germline loops: CDR1 KGHSH, CDR2 LQKENI. The CDR3 is 16 residues long. The CDR3 bases are TGTGCCAGCTCACCCCGTCTGGGGGGGCAGGGCACTGAAGCTTTCTTT. Its translation is CASSPRLGGQGTEAFF.

The CDR3 sequence: CASRYRDSGQPQHF. CDR3 bases: TGTGCCAGTAGGTACAGGGATTCGGGTCAGCCCCAGCATTTT. The chain joins TRBV19 to TRBJ1-5, with D perhaps TRBD1 (6 bases). CDR1 is LNHDA and CDR2 is SQIVND in the germline V gene (reference sequence). Trimming stripped 6 bases from V and 6 bases from J, with 15 bases between. The CDR3 consists of 14 residues.

The chain joins TRBV5-1 to TRBJ1-4, with a weak D call TRBD1 (6 bases). This CDR3 comprises 14 residues. Trimming shortened V by 4 bases and J by 6 bases, and 13 bases separated the two germline ends. The germline CDR1 and CDR2 sequences are SGHRS and YFSETQ. CDR3 sequence: CASSRTDSHEKLFF. The CDR3 DNA reads as TGCGCCAGCAGCCGAACGGACAGCCATGAAAAACTGTTTTTT.